Listed here is a single TCR beta chain. The antigen it recognizes is unknown. An end of the junction does not agree with germline; a read error may underlie this. Libraries were prepared through multiplex PCR. Instrument on record: Illumina HiSeq 2500. TCRbeta libraries were constructed through three rounds of nested PCR with primers (Table S4) according to protocols modified from ARM-PCR. PCR products of 200-500 bp were gel-excised and purified with the QIAquick gel extraction kit before sequencing. Per the source publication's procedure: Trimmomatic was used to clean the reads, FLASH was used to merge the reads into complete CDR3 sequences, and MiTCR was used to assign the reads to V(D)J germline segments. Clonal diversity was computed as the inverse Simpson's index with VDJtools. In-frame sequences without a premature stop codon were defined as productive reads. The raw public data were reprocessed by TCRdb itself: fastp quality trimming at Q25, MiXCR clonotype calling, in-frame beta chains only. Records with the same CDR3 protein are collapsed into one entry carrying the most frequent genes and DNA. The V and J calls reflect TCRdb's pipeline rather than the authors' work. This sample comprises some 93,000 distinct CDR3 sequences, around 71% of them detected only once. The ten most abundant clones make up about 18% of the sample.

RNA was isolated from bulk unsorted tissue, and RNA quality was assessed with a NanoDrop ND-1000 and an Agilent 2100. Donors were newly diagnosed lung cancer patients admitted for thoracic surgery in China between August and November 2014, without prior chemotherapy. Patients with previous radiotherapy or chemotherapy, or with another concurrent cancer, were excluded from the study. Surgical tissue pieces of about 1-2.1 cm3 were preserved in RNAlater solution and were kept at -80 degrees C until use. These data come from a study of tumor and adjacent non-tumor tissue in lung cancer listed by TCRdb under 2018. Concerning the study at large: By cancer type, the cohort comprised approximately twelve adenocarcinoma patients, a couple of squamous cell carcinoma patients and 1 small cell lung cancer patient. Among the approximately 15 patients, ages ranged from about 31 to 80 years, around 10 were men and 5 were women, and disease was TNM stage I to III. In total, sequencing yielded 125,075,908 productive TCRbeta reads, which works out to an average of approximately 4.1 million reads per sample. Using bulk TCRbeta repertoires from 15 lung cancer patients, the study set lung tumor tissue side by side with matched distant non-tumor lung tissue. Approximately 31 paired specimens, one tumor and one normal lung sample per patient, were profiled by TCRbeta CDR3 sequencing.

The cysteine opens and the phenylalanine closes a CDR3 of 13 amino acids. Solely the CDR3 DNA is kept, with 39 bases framed from the first base. For CDR1 and CDR2, the germline V gene lists MGHRA and YSYEKL. General study outcomes and caveats: Neither the sequencing platform nor unique molecular identifiers are mentioned in the methods. The top 100 clones accounted for a significantly larger cumulative portion of the repertoire in normal lung than in tumor tissue. TCR diversity was significantly higher in younger patients, and higher tumor TCR diversity was associated with shorter overall and disease-free survival. Peripheral blood was not sequenced, so blood TCRbeta repertoires in these lung cancer patients were not examined. Tumor tissue showed significantly greater TCR diversity (inverse Simpson) than normal lung tissue (431.37 vs 166.20, P = 0.0075, Mann-Whitney U test). The cohort had only approximately 15 patients, and the authors noted that larger samples and more detailed clinical data are needed.

This receptor was obtained from a man aged 55 to 70 with non-small cell lung cancer. The chain uses TRBV4-1 and TRBJ2-7, with no confidently assigned D gene. Sequencing used lung tumor tissue. The DNA reads as follows: TGCGCCAGCAGCCAAGTCGGCCAGCGCTACGAGCAGTTC. This gives the protein CASSQVGQRYEQF.